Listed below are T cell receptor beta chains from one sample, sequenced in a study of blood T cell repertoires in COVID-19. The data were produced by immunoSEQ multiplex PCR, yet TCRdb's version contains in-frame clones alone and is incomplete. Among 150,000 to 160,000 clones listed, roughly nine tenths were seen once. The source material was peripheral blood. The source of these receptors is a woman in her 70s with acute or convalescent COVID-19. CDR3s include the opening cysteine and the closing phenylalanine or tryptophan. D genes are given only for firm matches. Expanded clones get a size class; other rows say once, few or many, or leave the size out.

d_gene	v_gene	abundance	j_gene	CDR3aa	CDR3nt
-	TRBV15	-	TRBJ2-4	CATSRVGSEAKNIQYF	TGTGCCACCAGCAGAGTGGGGAGTGAAGCCAAAAACATTCAGTACTTC
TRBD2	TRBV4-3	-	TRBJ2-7	CASSQGGSGGSYEQYF	TGCGCCAGCAGCCAAGGTGGTAGCGGGGGGTCCTACGAGCAGTACTTC
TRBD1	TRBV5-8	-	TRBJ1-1	CASRRGQGNTEAFF	TGTGCCAGCAGGAGGGGGCAGGGGAACACTGAAGCTTTCTTT
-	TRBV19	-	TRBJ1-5	CASSQGTHSNQPQHF	TGTGCCAGTAGCCAAGGGACACATAGCAATCAGCCCCAGCATTTT
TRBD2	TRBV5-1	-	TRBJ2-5	CASSQGLAGGYQETQYF	TGCGCCAGCAGCCAGGGACTAGCGGGGGGGTACCAAGAGACCCAGTACTTC
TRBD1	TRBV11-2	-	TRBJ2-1	CASSLEGQGRGEQFF	TGTGCCAGCAGCTTAGAGGGACAGGGTAGGGGTGAGCAGTTCTTC
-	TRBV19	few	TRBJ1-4	CASRGAHNEKLFF	TGTGCCAGTAGGGGGGCCCATAATGAAAAACTGTTTTTT
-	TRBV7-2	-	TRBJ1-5	CASSPHMLRSNQPQHF	TGTGCCAGCAGCCCTCACATGTTACGCAGTAATCAGCCCCAGCATTTT
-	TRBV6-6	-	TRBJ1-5	CASSSGQFNQPQHF	TGTGCCAGCAGCTCTGGACAGTTTAATCAGCCCCAGCATTTT
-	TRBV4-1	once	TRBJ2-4	CASSQVRQDLAKNIQYF	TGCGCCAGCAGCCAAGTTCGCCAGGACTTAGCCAAAAACATTCAGTACTTC
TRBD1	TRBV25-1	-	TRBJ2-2	CASSDRGAGGKNTGELFF	TGTGCCAGCAGTGATAGGGGGGCAGGGGGCAAGAACACCGGGGAGCTGTTTTTT
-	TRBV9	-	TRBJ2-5	CASSVGGDGKETQYF	TGTGCCAGCAGCGTAGGCGGTGATGGCAAAGAGACCCAGTACTTC
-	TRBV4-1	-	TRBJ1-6	CASSQDPRTAYSYNSPLHF	TGCGCCAGCAGCCAAGATCCACGGACAGCCTACTCCTATAATTCACCCCTCCACTTT
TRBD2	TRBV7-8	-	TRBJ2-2	CASSLAGGFANTGELFF	TGTGCCAGCAGCTTAGCGGGGGGGTTCGCGAACACCGGGGAGCTGTTTTTT
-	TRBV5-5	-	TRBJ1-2	CASSLDQGYGYTF	TGTGCCAGCAGCTTAGATCAGGGCTATGGCTACACCTTC
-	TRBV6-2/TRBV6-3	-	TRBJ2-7	CASSQRSYEQYF	TGTGCCAGCAGTCAACGGTCCTACGAGCAGTACTTC
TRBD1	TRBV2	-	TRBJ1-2	CASSEELGGAYGYTF	TGTGCCAGCAGTGAAGAGTTAGGGGGCGCCTATGGCTACACCTTC
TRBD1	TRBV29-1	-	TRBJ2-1	CSVEDHRGQDNEQFF	TGCAGCGTTGAAGATCACAGGGGGCAGGACAATGAGCAGTTCTTC
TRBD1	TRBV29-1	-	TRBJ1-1	CSVQGGAFF	TGCAGCGTACAGGGGGGAGCTTTCTTT
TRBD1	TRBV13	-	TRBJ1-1	CASSTGQGGYTEAFF	TGTGCCAGCAGCACGGGACAGGGAGGGTACACTGAAGCTTTCTTT
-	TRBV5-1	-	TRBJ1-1	CASSLEPNLNTEAFF	TGCGCCAGCAGCCTCGAACCGAACTTGAACACTGAAGCTTTCTTT
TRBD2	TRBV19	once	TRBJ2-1	CASRKRGGYNEQFF	TGTGCCAGTCGAAAGCGGGGGGGTTACAATGAGCAGTTCTTC
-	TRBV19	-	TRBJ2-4	CASSIGGKERSRAKNIQYF	TGTGCCAGTAGTATAGGCGGTAAGGAAAGGTCGAGGGCCAAAAACATTCAGTACTTC
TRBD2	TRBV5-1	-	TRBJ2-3	CASRSGTSTTDTQYF	TGCGCCAGCAGGTCTGGGACTAGTACCACAGATACGCAGTATTTT
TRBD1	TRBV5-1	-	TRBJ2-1	CASSTQHRDRGVSEQFF	TGCGCCAGCAGCACACAACACCGGGACAGGGGGGTGAGTGAGCAGTTCTTC
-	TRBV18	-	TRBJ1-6	CASSPLRGEGASPLHF	TGTGCCAGCTCACCACTTCGCGGGGAAGGGGCTTCACCCCTCCACTTT
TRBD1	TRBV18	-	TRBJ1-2	CASSSSGQGGYTF	TGTGCCAGCTCATCTTCGGGACAGGGCGGCTACACCTTC
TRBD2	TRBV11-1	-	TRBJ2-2	CASRRTGGTGELFF	TGTGCCAGCAGACGTACGGGGGGGACCGGGGAGCTGTTTTTT
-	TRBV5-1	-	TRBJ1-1	CASSLRGTTEAFF	TGCGCCAGCAGCCTCAGGGGCACCACTGAAGCTTTCTTT
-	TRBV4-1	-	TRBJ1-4	CASSLLSRDWEGTNEKLFF	TGCGCCAGCAGTCTTCTTTCCCGGGACTGGGAAGGAACTAATGAAAAACTGTTTTTT
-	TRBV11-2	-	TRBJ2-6	CASSLDTQGANVLTF	TGTGCCAGCAGCTTAGATACGCAGGGGGCCAACGTCCTGACTTTC
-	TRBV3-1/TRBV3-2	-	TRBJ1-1	CASSLSGLHTEAFF	TGTGCCAGCAGCTTATCGGGGTTGCACACTGAAGCTTTCTTT
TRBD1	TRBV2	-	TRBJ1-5	CASSGGSGQGRRNQPQHF	TGTGCCAGCAGTGGAGGATCAGGACAGGGACGCAGAAATCAGCCCCAGCATTTT